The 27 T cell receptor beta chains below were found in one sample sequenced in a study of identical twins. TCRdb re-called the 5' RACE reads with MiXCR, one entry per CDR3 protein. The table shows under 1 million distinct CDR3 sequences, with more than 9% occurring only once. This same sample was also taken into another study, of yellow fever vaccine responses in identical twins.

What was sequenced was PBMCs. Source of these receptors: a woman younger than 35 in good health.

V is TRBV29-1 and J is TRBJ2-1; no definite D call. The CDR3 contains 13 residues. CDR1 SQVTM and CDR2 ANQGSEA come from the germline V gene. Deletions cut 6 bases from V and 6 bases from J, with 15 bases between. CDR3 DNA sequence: TGCAGCGTCCGATTACCCTCAATCAATGAGCAGTTCTTC. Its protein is CSVRLPSINEQFF.

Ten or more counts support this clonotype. For the CDR3, the DNA is TGTGCCAGCAGTTTGGGCCACAGGGTCGACCAAGAGACCCAGTACTTC. Its translation: CASSLGHRVDQETQYF. J is TRBJ2-5 and V is TRBV12-3 or TRBV12-4; possible D gene TRBD1, 6 bases. V was shortened by 3 bases and J by 0 bases, with 14 bases between the two germline ends. This CDR3 contains 16 residues.

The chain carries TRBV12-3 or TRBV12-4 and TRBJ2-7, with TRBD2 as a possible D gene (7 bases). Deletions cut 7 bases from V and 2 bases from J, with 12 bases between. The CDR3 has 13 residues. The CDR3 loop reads CASNRGGPYEQYF. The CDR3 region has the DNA TGTGCCAGCAATAGGGGGGGGCCCTACGAGCAGTACTTC.

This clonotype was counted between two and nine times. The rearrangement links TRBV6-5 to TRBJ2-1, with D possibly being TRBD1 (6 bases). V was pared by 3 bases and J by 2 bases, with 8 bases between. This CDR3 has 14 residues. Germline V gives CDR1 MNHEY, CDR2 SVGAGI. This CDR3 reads CASSYYRAYNEQFF. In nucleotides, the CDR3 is TGTGCCAGCAGTTATTACAGGGCCTACAATGAGCAGTTCTTC.

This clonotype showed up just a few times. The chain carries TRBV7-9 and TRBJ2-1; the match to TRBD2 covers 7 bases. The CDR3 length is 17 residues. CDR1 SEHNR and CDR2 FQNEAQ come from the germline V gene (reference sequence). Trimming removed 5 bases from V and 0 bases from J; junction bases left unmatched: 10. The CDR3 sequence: CASSARGVARSYNEQFF. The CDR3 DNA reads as TGTGCCAGCAGCGCCCGGGGGGTAGCGCGCTCCTACAATGAGCAGTTCTTC.

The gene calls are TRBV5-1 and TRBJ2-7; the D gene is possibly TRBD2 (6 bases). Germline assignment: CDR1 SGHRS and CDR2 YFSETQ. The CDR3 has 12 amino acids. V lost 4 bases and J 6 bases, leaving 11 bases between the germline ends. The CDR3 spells CASSEGLSEQYF. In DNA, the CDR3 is TGCGCCAGCAGCGAGGGACTCTCCGAGCAGTACTTC.

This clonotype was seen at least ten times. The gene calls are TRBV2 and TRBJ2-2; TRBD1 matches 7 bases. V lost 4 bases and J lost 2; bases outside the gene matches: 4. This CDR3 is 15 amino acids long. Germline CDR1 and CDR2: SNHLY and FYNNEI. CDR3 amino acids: CASSAGTANTGELFF. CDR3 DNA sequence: TGTGCCAGCAGTGCCGGGACAGCAAACACCGGGGAGCTGTTTTTT.

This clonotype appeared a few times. As DNA, the CDR3 is TGTGCCAGCAGCCATTACAGGGGGCTGAACGGGGAGCTGTTTTTT. It yields the protein CASSHYRGLNGELFF. The genes are TRBV12-3 or TRBV12-4 and TRBJ2-2; TRBD1 aligns across 9 bases. Losses at the gene ends were 6 bases for V and 7 bases for J; bases not matched to a gene: 9. This CDR3 has 15 amino acids.

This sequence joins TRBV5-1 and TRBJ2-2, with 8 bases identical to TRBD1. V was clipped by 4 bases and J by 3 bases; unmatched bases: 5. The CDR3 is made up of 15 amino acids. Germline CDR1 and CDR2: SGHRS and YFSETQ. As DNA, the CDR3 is TGCGCCAGCAGCCCCTCGGGACAGGACACCGGGGAGCTGTTTTTT. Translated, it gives CASSPSGQDTGELFF.

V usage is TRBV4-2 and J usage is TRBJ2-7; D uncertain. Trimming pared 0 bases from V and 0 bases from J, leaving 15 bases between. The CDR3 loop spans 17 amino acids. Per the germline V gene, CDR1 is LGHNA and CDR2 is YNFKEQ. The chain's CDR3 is CASSQDRSRRNSYEQYV. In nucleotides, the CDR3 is TGTGCCAGCAGCCAAGATCGGAGTAGGCGGAACTCCTACGAGCAGTACGTC.

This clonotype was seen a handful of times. The CDR3 is CASRRLAGGYTGELFF. The CDR3 nucleotides read TGTGCCAGCAGAAGACTAGCGGGGGGTTACACCGGGGAGCTGTTTTTT. V is TRBV2 and J is TRBJ2-2, with 13 bases lining up with TRBD2. The junction had 4 bases not matched to a gene; V was cut back by 6 bases and J by 3 bases. There are 16 residues in the CDR3. Germline assignment: CDR1 SNHLY and CDR2 FYNNEI. The full variable domain, rest sourced from reference TRBV2 and TRBJ2-2, is EPEVTQTPSHQVTQMGQEVILRCVPISNHLYFYWYRQILGQKVEFLVSFYNNEISEKSEIFDDQFSVERPDGSNFTLKIRSTKLEDSAMYFCASRRLAGGYTGELFFGEGSRLTVL.

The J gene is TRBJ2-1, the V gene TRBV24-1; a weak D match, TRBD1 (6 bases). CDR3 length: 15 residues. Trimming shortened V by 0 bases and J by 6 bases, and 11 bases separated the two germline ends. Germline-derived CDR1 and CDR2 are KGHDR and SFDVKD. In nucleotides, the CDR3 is TGTGCCACCAGTGATTTGGTCGGGACAACCAATGAGCAGTTCTTC. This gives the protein CATSDLVGTTNEQFF.

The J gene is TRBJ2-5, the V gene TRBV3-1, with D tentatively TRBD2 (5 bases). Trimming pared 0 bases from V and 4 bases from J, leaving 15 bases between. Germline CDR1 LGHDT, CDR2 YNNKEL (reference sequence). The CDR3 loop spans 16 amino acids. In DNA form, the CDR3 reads TGTGCCAGCAGCCAAGAGGGGAGAAAGATCGGAGAGACCCAGTACTTC. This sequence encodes CASSQEGRKIGETQYF.

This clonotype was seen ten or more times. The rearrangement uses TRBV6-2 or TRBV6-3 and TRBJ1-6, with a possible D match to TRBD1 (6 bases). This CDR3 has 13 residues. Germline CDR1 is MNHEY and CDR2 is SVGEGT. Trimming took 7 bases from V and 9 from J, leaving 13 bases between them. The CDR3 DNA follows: TGTGCCAGCACGACAGGTTCTGTTTCACCCCTCCACTTT. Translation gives CASTTGSVSPLHF.

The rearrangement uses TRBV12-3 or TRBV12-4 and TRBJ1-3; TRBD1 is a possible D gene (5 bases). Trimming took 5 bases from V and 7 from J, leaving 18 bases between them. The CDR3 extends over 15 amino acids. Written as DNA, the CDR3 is TGTGCCAGCAGTCCCGGACGGGGGTTCTTTAACACCATATATTTT. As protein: CASSPGRGFFNTIYF.

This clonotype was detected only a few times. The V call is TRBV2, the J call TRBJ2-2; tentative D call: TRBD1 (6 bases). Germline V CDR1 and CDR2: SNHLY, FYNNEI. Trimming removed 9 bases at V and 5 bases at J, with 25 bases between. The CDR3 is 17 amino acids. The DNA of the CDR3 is TGTGCCAGTGCCCCAATCACACAGGACAGCCCGACCGGGGAGCTGTTTTTT. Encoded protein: CASAPITQDSPTGELFF.

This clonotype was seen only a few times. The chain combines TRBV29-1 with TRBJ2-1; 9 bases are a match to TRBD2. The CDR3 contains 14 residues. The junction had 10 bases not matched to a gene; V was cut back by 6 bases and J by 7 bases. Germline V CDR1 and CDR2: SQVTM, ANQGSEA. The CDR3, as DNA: TGCAGCGTCGTCCGTAGCGGGAGAGGGAATGAGCAGTTCTTC. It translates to CSVVRSGRGNEQFF.

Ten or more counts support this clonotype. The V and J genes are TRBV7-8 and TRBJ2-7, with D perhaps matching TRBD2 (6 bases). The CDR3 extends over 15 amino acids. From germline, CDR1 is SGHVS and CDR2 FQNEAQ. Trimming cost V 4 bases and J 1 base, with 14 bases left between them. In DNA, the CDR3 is TGTGCCAGCAGCTCGGGCACTAGCCTATCCTACGAGCAGTACTTC. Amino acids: CASSSGTSLSYEQYF.

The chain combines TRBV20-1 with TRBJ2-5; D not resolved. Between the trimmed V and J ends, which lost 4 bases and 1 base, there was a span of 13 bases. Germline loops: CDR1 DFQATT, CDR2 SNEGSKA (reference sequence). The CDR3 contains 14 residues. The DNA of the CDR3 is TGCAGTGCTACCCGAGTGGCGATCCAAGAGACCCAGTACTTC. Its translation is CSATRVAIQETQYF.

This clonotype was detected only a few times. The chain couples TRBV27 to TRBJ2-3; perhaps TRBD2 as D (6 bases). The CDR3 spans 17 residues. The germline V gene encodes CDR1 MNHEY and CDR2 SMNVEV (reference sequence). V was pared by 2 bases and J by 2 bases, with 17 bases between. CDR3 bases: TGTGCCAGCAGTTTAAAGCGGAGGGGACTGGCCACAGATACGCAGTATTTT. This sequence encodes CASSLKRRGLATDTQYF.

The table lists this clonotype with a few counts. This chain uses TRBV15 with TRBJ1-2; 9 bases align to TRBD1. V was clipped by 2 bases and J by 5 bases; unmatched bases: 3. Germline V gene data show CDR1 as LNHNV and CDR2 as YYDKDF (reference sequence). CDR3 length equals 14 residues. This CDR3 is CATSRRGQGYGYTF. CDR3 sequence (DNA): TGTGCCACCAGCAGACGGGGACAGGGTTATGGCTACACCTTC.

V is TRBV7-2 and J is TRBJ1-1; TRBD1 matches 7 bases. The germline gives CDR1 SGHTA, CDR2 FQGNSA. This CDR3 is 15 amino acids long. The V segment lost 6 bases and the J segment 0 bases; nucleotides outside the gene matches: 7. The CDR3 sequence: CASRPRGTVNTEAFF. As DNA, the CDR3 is TGTGCCAGCAGACCTAGGGGGACAGTGAACACTGAAGCTTTCTTT. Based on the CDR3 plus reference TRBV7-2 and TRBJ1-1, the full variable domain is GAGVSQSPSNKVTEKGKDVELRCDPISGHTALYWYRQSLGQGLEFLIYFQGNSAPDKSGLPSDRFSAERTGGSVSTLTIQRTQQEDSAVYLCASRPRGTVNTEAFFGQGTRLTVV.

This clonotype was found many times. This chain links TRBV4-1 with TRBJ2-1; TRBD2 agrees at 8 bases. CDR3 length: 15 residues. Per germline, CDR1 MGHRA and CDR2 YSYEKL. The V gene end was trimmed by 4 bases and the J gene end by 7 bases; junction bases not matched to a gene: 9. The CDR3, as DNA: TGCGCCAGCAGCCGGACGGCGGGGGGAGGTAATGAGCAGTTCTTC. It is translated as CASSRTAGGGNEQFF.

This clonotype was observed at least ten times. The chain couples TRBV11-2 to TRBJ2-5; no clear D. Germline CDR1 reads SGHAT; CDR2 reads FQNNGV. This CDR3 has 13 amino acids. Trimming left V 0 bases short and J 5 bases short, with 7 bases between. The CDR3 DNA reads TGTGCCAGCAGCTTAGACAGGATCGAGACCCAGTACTTC. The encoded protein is CASSLDRIETQYF.

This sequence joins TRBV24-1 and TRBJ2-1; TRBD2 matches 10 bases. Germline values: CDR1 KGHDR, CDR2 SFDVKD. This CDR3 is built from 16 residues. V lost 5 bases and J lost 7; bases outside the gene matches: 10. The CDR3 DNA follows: TGTGCCACCAGTGGGGTTGGGACTAGCGCCGATAATGAGCAGTTCTTC. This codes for CATSGVGTSADNEQFF.

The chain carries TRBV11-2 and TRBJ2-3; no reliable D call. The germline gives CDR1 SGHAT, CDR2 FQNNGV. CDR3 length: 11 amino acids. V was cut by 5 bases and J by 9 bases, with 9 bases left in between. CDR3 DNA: TGTGCCAGCAGCCCGGAGCGAACGCAGTATTTT. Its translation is CASSPERTQYF.

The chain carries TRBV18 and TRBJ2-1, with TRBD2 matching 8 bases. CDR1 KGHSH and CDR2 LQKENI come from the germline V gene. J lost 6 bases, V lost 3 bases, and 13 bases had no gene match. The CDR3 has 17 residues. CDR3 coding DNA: TGTGCCAGCTCACCCTCGCAGACTAGCGTAGGGTCCAATGAGCAGTTCTTC. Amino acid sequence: CASSPSQTSVGSNEQFF.